This is a list of T cell receptor beta chains from one sample in a study of Ad26.COV2.S vaccination and SARS-CoV-2 variants. Method: immunoSEQ multiplex PCR; TCRdb's copy keeps in-frame clones and lacks some. The sample contains 350,000 to 450,000 clones, about nine tenths of which appear only once. The starting material was peripheral blood, obtained in a trial of Ad26.COV2.S vaccine versus placebo. The source of these receptors is a person aged 18-60 years who received the Ad26.COV2.S COVID-19 vaccine or a placebo. CDR3s include the opening cysteine and the closing phenylalanine or tryptophan. D genes are given only for firm matches. For some rows the clone size is stated as once, few or many, or as a class when expanded; others skip it.

clone_size j_call d_call v_call cdr3_nt cdr3_aa
- TRBJ2-1 TRBD2 TRBV19 TGTGCCAGCAGTCTAGCGGGGGGGCGGAATGCGTTCTTC CASSLAGGRNAFF
- TRBJ1-1 - TRBV6-5 TGTGCCACTTCCTTGGGGGGGGCGATCCACACTGAAGCTTTCTTT CATSLGGAIHTEAFF
- TRBJ1-1 - TRBV18 TGTGCCAGCTCACCACAAGGGATAAGCAACACTGAAGCTTTCTTT CASSPQGISNTEAFF
- TRBJ2-1 - TRBV2 TGTGCCAGCAGAGCCACCGGCTACGAGCAGTTCTTC CASRATGYEQFF
- TRBJ1-1 - TRBV19 TGTGCCAGTAGGGGTATGGAGGAAGCTTTCTTT CASRGMEEAFF
- TRBJ1-2 - TRBV29-1 TGCAGCGTGTCCGGGTTCGGGGTAGGGGACTATGGCTACACCTTC CSVSGFGVGDYGYTF
- TRBJ2-3 - TRBV7-2 TGTGCCAGCAGCTGGGGGGGGCTGGTGGCAGATACGCAGTATTTT CASSWGGLVADTQYF
- TRBJ1-6 - TRBV2 TGTGCCAGCATCTTTACGGACTTCTCGGGGTCACCCCTCCACTTT CASIFTDFSGSPLHF
- TRBJ2-1 TRBD1 TRBV7-9 TGTGCCAGCAGCGATGACAGGGGAATTCGGTACAATGAGCAGTTCTTC CASSDDRGIRYNEQFF
- TRBJ1-1 TRBD1 TRBV9 TGTGCCAGCAGCGTGGGGCAGGGGGCGTCCAAATCTGAAGCTTTCTTT CASSVGQGASKSEAFF
- TRBJ2-2 - TRBV15 TGTGCCACCACGATCGGGGTACCCGGGGAGCTGTTTTTT CATTIGVPGELFF
- TRBJ1-1 TRBD1 TRBV19 TGTGCCAGTAGTACCGGGACAGGGAAAGCTGAAGCTTTCTTT CASSTGTGKAEAFF
few TRBJ2-7 - TRBV19 TGTGCCAGTAGTAGAGAAGCCGGACGGACCTACGAGCAGTACTTC CASSREAGRTYEQYF
- TRBJ2-6 - TRBV11-3 TGTGCCAGCAGCACATCAACTGAGGCCAACGTCCTGACTTTC CASSTSTEANVLTF
once TRBJ1-2 - TRBV2 TGTGCCAGCAGTGAAGGACGGAATCCCGTTTATGGCTACACCTTC CASSEGRNPVYGYTF
- TRBJ2-3 TRBD1 TRBV5-4 TGTGCCAGCAGCTTGGTTTATCAGGGGGCCACAGATACGCAGTATTTT CASSLVYQGATDTQYF
- TRBJ2-1 - TRBV2 TGTGCCAGCAGTTCCGGACTAGGGGGTTATGAGCAGTTCTTC CASSSGLGGYEQFF
- TRBJ1-2 TRBD1 TRBV11-2 TGTGCCAGCAGCTGGACAGGGGGCGGAGGCTACACCTTC CASSWTGGGGYTF
- TRBJ1-4 TRBD1 TRBV3-1/TRBV3-2 TGTGCCAGCAGCCCCAGGGGTACAGGGGTTGGAAAACTGTTTTTT CASSPRGTGVGKLFF
- TRBJ2-3 TRBD2 TRBV18 TGTGCCAGCTCACCCCTTCCGGGGACTAGCGGGCTTAGCACAGATACGCAGTATTTT CASSPLPGTSGLSTDTQYF
- TRBJ1-1 - TRBV2 TGTGCCAGCACGGGCAACACTGAAGCTTTCTTT CASTGNTEAFF
- TRBJ2-3 TRBD1 TRBV19 TGTGCCAGTAGTAGCTCCCGGGACAGGGCCACAGATACGCAGTATTTT CASSSSRDRATDTQYF
- TRBJ2-7 - TRBV28 TGTGCCAGCAGTTTTGGGGAGGGGGCATACGAGCAGTACTTC CASSFGEGAYEQYF
once TRBJ1-5 TRBD1 TRBV28 TGTGCCAGCAGTCTTTCGGCCCGAACTCCGACAGGGTATGGGAATCAGCCCCAGCATTTT CASSLSARTPTGYGNQPQHF
- TRBJ1-5 - TRBV3-1/TRBV3-2 TGTGCCAGCAGCCAATACAGCAGGAATCAGCCCCAGCATTTT CASSQYSRNQPQHF
- TRBJ1-1 - TRBV6-5 TGTGCCAGCAGTTATACAGTCATGAACACTGAAGCTTTCTTT CASSYTVMNTEAFF
once TRBJ2-5 - TRBV6-5 TGTGCCAGCAGTAAACCAGGTTACCAAGAGACCCAGTACTTC CASSKPGYQETQYF
- TRBJ2-7 TRBD1 TRBV3-1/TRBV3-2 TGTGCCAGCAGCCGCGGGACAGGGGTCTACGAGCAGTACTTC CASSRGTGVYEQYF
- TRBJ1-1 - TRBV7-6 TGTGCCAGCAGCTTAGGCGGGGAAAGGGAGCCTAACACTGAAGCTTTCTTT CASSLGGEREPNTEAFF
- TRBJ2-2 - TRBV19 TGTGCCAGTAGTATAGGATTCGGACAGCTCACCGGGGAGCTGTTTTTT CASSIGFGQLTGELFF
once TRBJ1-1 - TRBV12-3/TRBV12-4 TGTGCCAGCAGTTTAATTCAGGGTCCTGAAGCTTTCTTT CASSLIQGPEAFF
- TRBJ1-1 - TRBV27 TGTGCCAGCAGTTTAACGGCAGGGCTAAGGAACACTGAAGCTTTCTTT CASSLTAGLRNTEAFF
- TRBJ1-1 - TRBV7-2 TGTGCCAGCAGCTCCCCGACAGATATGCTGAACACTGAAGCTTTCTTT CASSSPTDMLNTEAFF
once TRBJ2-5 - TRBV5-6 TGTGCCAGCAGCTTCGTATACCAAGAGACCCAGTACTTC CASSFVYQETQYF
- TRBJ1-2 - TRBV4-1 TGCGCCAGCAGCCAGCCACTACCTAACTATGGCTACACCTTC CASSQPLPNYGYTF